This TCR beta chain was found in a study of T cell changes during pregnancy in multiple sclerosis. This CDR3 is 16 amino acids long. Germline-derived CDR1 and CDR2 are LGHNT and FRNRAP. Assay used: immunoSEQ multiplex PCR; TCRdb lists only in-frame clones, some missing. The table lists tens of thousands of clones, about 94% of them singletons. Worth noting for this clone: The germline gene is not matched at one end of the junction; a read error may be the cause.

This receptor was identified in a female donor with multiple sclerosis, enrolled in a pregnancy study. The rearrangement uses TRBV12-5 and TRBJ2-2, with 7 bases that match TRBD2. The sequencing used CD4+ T cells from peripheral blood mononuclear cells, collected in the first trimester of pregnancy. The CDR3 region has the DNA TGTGCTAGTGGTACCTCCGCGGGAGCGAAAACCGGGGAGCTGTTTTTT. Its protein product is CASGTSAGAKTGELFF.